The 26 T cell receptor beta chains in this list originate from one sample, sequenced in a study of tumor and adjacent non-tumor tissue in lung cancer. This sample's RNA came from whole unsorted tissue. TCRbeta libraries were built with three rounds of nested PCR, modified from ARM-PCR. TCRdb re-called the multiplex PCR reads with MiXCR, one entry per CDR3 protein. Seen here are more than 95,000 distinct CDR3 sequences, roughly 67% observed once, and the top ten hold around 13%. Sequences were obtained from lung tumor tissue. The receptors derive from a man under 40 with non-small cell lung cancer.

The sample holds many counts of this clonotype. The V and J genes are TRBV6-2 or TRBV6-3 and TRBJ1-4; no reliable D call. V lost 2 bases and J 8 bases, leaving 18 bases between the germline ends. The CDR3 covers 16 residues. Germline loops: CDR1 MNHEY, CDR2 SVGEGT. The CDR3 DNA sequence: TGTGCCAGCAGTTACGGTGACAACCGGGCGGGGGAAAAACTGTTTTTT. This sequence encodes CASSYGDNRAGEKLFF.

In the case of this clonotype: This may arise from a read error, as a much more abundant clone is one base away. The genes are TRBV5-5 and TRBJ2-5, with D possibly being TRBD1 or TRBD2 (5 bases each). The CDR3 contains 14 residues. V shed 5 bases and J shed 2 bases, with 13 bases lying between them. Germline V gene sequence: CDR1 SGHKS, CDR2 YYEKEE (reference sequence). The chain's CDR3 is CASRRVGAQETQYF. The CDR3 nucleotides read TGTGCCAGCAGGAGAGTCGGGGCGCAAGAGACCCAGTACTTC.

About this clonotype itself: At one end the junction does not follow the germline gene, possibly because of a read error. The chain links TRBV11-2 to TRBJ2-5; D possibly uses TRBD1 or TRBD2 (6 bases each). Germline lookup yields CDR1 SGHAT and CDR2 FQNNGV. The CDR3 extends over 16 amino acids. DNA of the CDR3: TGTGCCCGCAGCTTTCCTAGAGGGGGGTACCAAGAGACCCAGTACTTC. It encodes CARSFPRGGYQETQYF.

In its sample, this clonotype ranks as medium-sized. The chain has TRBV11-2 and TRBJ2-7, with a tentative D call TRBD1 (6 bases). V gave up 0 bases and J gave up 0 bases, with 9 bases separating them. Germline CDR1 and CDR2: SGHAT and FQNNGV. CDR3 size: 15 residues. DNA for the CDR3: TGTGCCAGCAGCTTAGAGTCAGGGGCCTCCTACGAGCAGTACTTC. Translating it yields CASSLESGASYEQYF.

This clonotype appeared once. Likely a read error: the CDR3 ends without its conserved phenylalanine or tryptophan. V gene TRBV12-3 or TRBV12-4 combines with J gene TRBJ1-6; 8 bases match TRBD1. The V segment lost 5 bases and the J segment 9 bases; nucleotides outside the gene matches: 9. This CDR3 region has 15 residues. CDR3 DNA: TGTGCCAGCAGTCAAAACACAGGGGGTGGTTCACCCCTCCACCTT. Its protein product is CASSQNTGGGSPLHL.

The V call is TRBV6-2 or TRBV6-3, the J call TRBJ2-3; D not resolved. Germline V gene sequence: CDR1 MNHEY, CDR2 SVGEGT. V was pared by 8 bases and J by 4 bases, with 16 bases between. This CDR3 region has 14 residues. The chain's CDR3 is CASPNKWGADTQYF. The CDR3 DNA follows: TGTGCCAGCCCTAACAAGTGGGGTGCAGATACGCAGTATTTT.

V gene TRBV6-5 combines with J gene TRBJ2-1, with TRBD1 matching 7 bases. In germline, CDR1 is MNHEY, CDR2 SVGAGI. With V trimmed by 5 bases and J by 8 bases, 12 bases remained unmatched. The CDR3 is 15 residues long. CDR3 amino acids: CASSLGTADCDEQFF. For the CDR3, the DNA is TGTGCCAGCAGTCTTGGGACAGCCGACTGCGATGAGCAGTTCTTC.

This clonotype was seen ten or more times. This chain links TRBV6-6 with TRBJ2-7; D may be TRBD1 (6 bases). The V end lost 8 bases, the J end lost 2 bases, and 10 bases lay between the germline ends. Per the germline V gene, CDR1 is MNHNY and CDR2 is SVGAGI (reference sequence). The CDR3 contains 12 residues. The CDR3 here is CASGGSAYEQYF. The CDR3, as DNA: TGTGCCAGCGGGGGCTCCGCCTACGAGCAGTACTTC.

At least ten counts were recorded for this clonotype. The CDR3 region is CASSYSPGSYNSPLHF. The CDR3 DNA reads TGTGCCAGCAGTTACTCTCCAGGCTCCTATAATTCACCCCTCCACTTT. The chain uses TRBV6-5 and TRBJ1-6; D is unclear. V dropped 0 bases and J dropped 0 bases, with 6 bases sitting between them. CDR1 is MNHEY and CDR2 is SVGAGI in the germline V gene. This CDR3 is 16 amino acids long.

In this sample, this clonotype turned up a few times. The genes are TRBV20-1 and TRBJ2-7; 7 nucleotides align to TRBD1. CDR3 length equals 14 residues. V lost 3 bases, J lost 6 bases, and 11 bases stayed unmatched. Germline-derived CDR1 and CDR2 are DFQATT and SNEGSKA (reference sequence). The CDR3 coding sequence is TGCAGTGCTAGTAATCGGGACAGCTGGTGCGAGCAGTACTTC. It encodes CSASNRDSWCEQYF.

The chain recombines TRBV12-3 or TRBV12-4 with TRBJ2-5; 10 bases line up with TRBD1. The CDR3 is 15 amino acids. V lost 6 bases to trimming and J lost 13 bases; unmatched junction nucleotides: 17. CDR3 sequence reads: CASSLGQGDQEARYF. Here the CDR3 DNA reads TGTGCCAGCAGCCTCGGACAGGGGGATCAAGAGGCCCGGTACTTC.

This clonotype was detected a few times. The genes are TRBV5-1 and TRBJ1-1; TRBD1 is a possible D gene (6 bases). Germline CDR1 is SGHRS and CDR2 is YFSETQ. CDR3 size: 13 residues. Trimming took 1 base from V and 4 from J, leaving 8 bases between them. The CDR3 loop is CASSLRGFTEAFF. Here the CDR3 DNA reads TGCGCCAGCAGCTTGAGGGGGTTCACTGAAGCTTTCTTT.

Comment on this clonotype: A much larger clone is a single base away; this may be a read error. V usage is TRBV20-1 and J usage is TRBJ1-1; maybe TRBD1 (5 bases). CDR1 DFQATT and CDR2 SNEGSKA come from the germline V gene (reference sequence). The CDR3 totals 13 residues. The CDR3, as DNA: TGCAATGCTCCCTGGGGGGGTAACACTGAAGCTTTCTTT. Residues: CNAPWGGNTEAFF.

This clonotype has a count of ten or more. The rearrangement joins TRBV5-1 to TRBJ2-5; no clear D gene. Germline assignment: CDR1 SGHRS and CDR2 YFSETQ. V lost 0 bases, J lost 5 bases, and 11 bases lay in between. This CDR3 spans 14 amino acids. CDR3 coding DNA: TGCGCCAGCAGCTTGGATCCCATCGGGGAGACCCAGTACTTC. This gives the protein CASSLDPIGETQYF.

With respect to this clonotype: The germline gene is not matched at one end of the junction; a read error may be the cause. The V gene is TRBV4-2, the J gene TRBJ2-7, with TRBD2 identical over 8 bases. Looked up from germline, CDR1 is LGHNA and CDR2 is YNFKEQ. The CDR3 extends over 17 amino acids. For the CDR3, the DNA is TGTGCTAGCAGCCCCGAGGCAGGCGGGAGGAGCTCCTACGAGCAGTGCTTC. Its protein product is CASSPEAGGRSSYEQCF.

V gene TRBV6-5 combines with J gene TRBJ1-1; 7 bases map to TRBD1. The trim removed 2 bases at V and 7 bases at J, leaving 13 bases unmatched. From germline, CDR1 is MNHEY and CDR2 SVGAGI. This CDR3 has 16 amino acids. The CDR3 spells CASSYRGQWVRDEAFF. CDR3 in DNA: TGTGCCAGCAGTTACCGGGGACAGTGGGTGAGGGATGAAGCTTTCTTT.

Worth noting for this clonotype: A much larger clone differs from this one at a single base, so this may be a read error. The rearrangement joins TRBV20-1 to TRBJ1-1; TRBD1 matches 9 bases. The CDR3 contains 14 residues. Germline lookup yields CDR1 DFQATT and CDR2 SNEGSKA (reference sequence). The CDR3 coding sequence is TGCGGTGCTAGAGAGACAGGGGGTAACACTGAAGCTTTCTTT. As protein: CGARETGGNTEAFF.

To note about this clonotype: Being one base from a much bigger clone, this may be a read error. This chain connects TRBV20-1 to TRBJ2-5; D not certain. The CDR3 is made up of 12 amino acids. Germline V CDR1 and CDR2: DFQATT, SNEGSKA (reference sequence). V lost 5 bases to trimming and J lost 5 bases, with 12 bases between them. DNA for the CDR3: TGCAGTGCTTACCGGGTCTCGGAGACCCAGTACTTC. This sequence encodes CSAYRVSETQYF.

This chain uses TRBV4-1 with TRBJ1-2, with 7 positions matching TRBD1. CDR3 length equals 18 residues. Germline CDR1 MGHRA, CDR2 YSYEKL. V shed 0 bases and J 6 bases; nucleotides not matched to a gene: 16. As DNA, the CDR3 is TGCGCCAGCAGCCAAGATGCCCTTAGACAGGGAATGAAGGATGGCTACACCTTC. Encoded protein: CASSQDALRQGMKDGYTF.

The chain couples TRBV11-2 to TRBJ2-5; D ambiguous. In germline, CDR1 is SGHAT, CDR2 FQNNGV. Trimming pared 2 bases from V and 5 bases from J, leaving 15 bases between. This CDR3 has 15 amino acids. CDR3 residues: CASSLRREQQETQYF. The CDR3 DNA follows: TGTGCCAGCAGCTTAAGGCGAGAGCAACAGGAGACCCAGTACTTC.

Note on this clonotype: Just one base apart from a much larger clone, this may be a read error. CDR3 bases: TGTGCCAGCAGCCCCATACGGGACGGGGGGCACGAGCAGTACTTC. It specifies CASSPIRDGGHEQYF. V usage is TRBV11-2 and J usage is TRBJ2-7; a weak D match, TRBD2 (7 bases). Per germline, CDR1 SGHAT and CDR2 FQNNGV. This CDR3 region has 15 residues. Between the trimmed V and J ends, which lost 5 bases and 5 bases, there was a span of 19 bases.

This clonotype has a count of ten or more. The chain combines TRBV20-1 with TRBJ2-7, with D maybe TRBD2 (6 bases). Germline V gene data show CDR1 as DFQATT and CDR2 as SNEGSKA (reference sequence). Trimming took off 5 bases at V and 3 bases at J, with 23 bases between the two ends. The CDR3 sequence is 16 residues long. The CDR3: CSARVPLGGAYYEQYF. The CDR3 DNA sequence: TGCAGTGCTCGGGTCCCACTCGGCGGGGCTTACTACGAGCAGTACTTC.

Ten or more counts support this clonotype. The chain carries TRBV12-3 or TRBV12-4 and TRBJ1-5; D unclear. The CDR3 extends over 14 amino acids. V was pared by 6 bases and J by 4 bases, with 13 bases between. DNA of the CDR3: TGTGCCAGCAGAACGGACTCCCAGAATCAGCCCCAGCATTTT. Its protein is CASRTDSQNQPQHF.

As regards this clonotype: Since the CDR3 does not end with the conserved phenylalanine or tryptophan, this likely comes from a read error. No DNA is shown, since the ends of the CDR3 on it are uncertain; the CDR3 is the one TCRdb lists. V gene TRBV12-3 or TRBV12-4 combines with J gene TRBJ1-2. The CDR3 contains 11 residues when both ends are counted. The CDR3 region is CASSVGTGYTL.

Comments on this clonotype: This may stem from a read error, because a much larger clone lies one nucleotide away. The rearrangement joins TRBV29-1 to TRBJ1-2; D gene unclear. Germline V gene sequence: CDR1 SQVTM, CDR2 ANQGSEA. The CDR3 has 14 amino acids. Written as DNA, the CDR3 is TGCAACGTTGAAGATCGTGACATCAACTATGGCTACACCTTC. It encodes CNVEDRDINYGYTF.

On this clonotype itself: It may be a read error: a sequence one base away is much more abundant. The chain is built from TRBV6-5 and TRBJ1-2, with D perhaps matching TRBD1 (5 bases). The germline V gene has CDR1 MNHEY and CDR2 SVGAGI. The length of the CDR3 is 14 residues. The CDR3 region is CASSPDNWNYGHTF. The CDR3, as DNA: TGTGCCAGCAGCCCGGACAACTGGAACTATGGCCACACCTTC.